This passage covers 3 T cell receptor beta chains from one sample sequenced in a study of blood T cell repertoires in COVID-19. Measured with immunoSEQ multiplex PCR; TCRdb has only the in-frame clones, and not every one. This sample has about 110,000 clones, with 80% to 85% found just once. Input material: peripheral blood. These receptors all come from a man aged 65-85 years with acute or convalescent COVID-19.

The chain couples TRBV7-9 to TRBJ1-2, with TRBD1 matching 12 bases. The CDR3 covers 16 residues. The germline CDR1 and CDR2 sequences are SEHNR and FQNEAQ (reference sequence). The trim removed 5 bases at V and 8 bases at J, leaving 12 bases unmatched. The CDR3 nucleotides read TGTGCCAGCAGCCGAACTTCGACCGGGACAGGGGGCGGCTACACCTTC. This translates into CASSRTSTGTGGGYTF.

This clone has just a few counts. The chain links TRBV6-2 or TRBV6-3 to TRBJ1-1, with D maybe TRBD1 (5 bases). Between the trimmed V and J ends, which lost 2 bases and 5 bases, there was a span of 12 bases. This CDR3 comprises 14 residues. In germline, CDR1 is MNHEY, CDR2 SVGEGT. Written as DNA, the CDR3 is TGTGCCAGCAGTTACGAAATGCCAGGGACTGAAGCTTTCTTT. Translation gives CASSYEMPGTEAFF.

V is TRBV21-1 and J is TRBJ1-5; the D call of TRBD1 is as the table states it, not checked on the DNA. TRBV21-1 has pseudogene status. The CDR3 is made up of 17 amino acids. CDR3 DNA: TGTGCCAGCAGCAAAGGTGGGGACAGGCATGGCAATCAGCCCCAGCATTTT. Translating gives CASSKGGDRHGNQPQHF.